Presented here are 7 T cell receptor beta chains from one specimen sequenced in a study of T cells in Graves' hyperthyroidism and ophthalmopathy. The source material, RNA transcripts, was used to amplify TCR beta CDR3 regions. HTBI primers drove first-round RT-PCR of the TCR CDR3. TCRdb itself ran the multiplex PCR reads through MiXCR, one entry per CDR3 protein. The repertoire holds around 350,000 distinct CDR3 sequences, roughly 15% seen once, with 34% in the top ten. Sequencing was performed on blood. The receptors originated from a woman aged 25 to 45 with Graves' hyperthyroidism that later progressed to Graves' ophthalmopathy.

The chain links TRBV5-8 to TRBJ2-5, with 14 bases fitting TRBD2. Looked up from germline, CDR1 is SGHTS and CDR2 is YDEGEE. Trimming took 4 bases from V and 2 from J; bases not matched to a gene: 7. The CDR3 has 17 residues. The CDR3 here is CASSPGLAGGPQETQYF. The CDR3 DNA reads as TGTGCCAGCAGCCCCGGACTAGCGGGAGGACCTCAAGAGACCCAGTACTTC.

This clonotype was seen at least ten times. This chain joins TRBV11-2 and TRBJ2-1, with 11 nucleotides matching TRBD2. The trim removed 0 bases at V and 9 bases at J, leaving 10 bases unmatched. The CDR3 loop spans 17 amino acids. The germline CDR1 and CDR2 sequences are SGHAT and FQNNGV. The chain's CDR3 is CASSLDITSGRKGEQFF. The CDR3 coding sequence is TGTGCCAGCAGCTTAGATATTACTAGCGGGAGAAAGGGTGAGCAGTTCTTC.

This clonotype occurred many times. The rearrangement joins TRBV5-6 to TRBJ2-4, with 7 bases lining up with TRBD2. The CDR3 sequence is 14 residues long. In germline, CDR1 is SGHDT, CDR2 YYEEEE. V gave up 5 bases and J gave up 7 bases; unmatched junction bases: 9. The CDR3 loop is CASSYGGGRNIQYF. The CDR3 DNA reads TGTGCCAGCAGTTATGGGGGGGGTCGGAACATTCAGTACTTC.

Many counts were recorded for this clonotype. V usage is TRBV18 and J usage is TRBJ1-2; TRBD1 agrees at 8 bases. CDR1 and CDR2 from the germline V gene are KGHSH and LQKENI. This CDR3 has 16 amino acids. The V and J ends lost 3 bases and 5 bases, in that order; junction bases with no gene match: 11. CDR3 DNA sequence: TGTGCCAGCTCACCTGCAATAGCAGGGGGCGATTATGGCTACACCTTC. The encoded protein is CASSPAIAGGDYGYTF.

This clonotype has ten or more counts. This chain links TRBV20-1 with TRBJ1-5; D remains unclear. With 3 bases removed from V and 3 bases from J, the gap between germline ends came to 9 bases. This CDR3 comprises 13 residues. Germline CDR1 DFQATT, CDR2 SNEGSKA (reference sequence). The CDR3 DNA follows: TGCAGTGCTAGCAACACGGCCAATCAGCCCCAGCATTTT. This codes for CSASNTANQPQHF.

This clonotype was observed many times. V and J are TRBV6-6 and TRBJ2-5; 7 bases are a match to TRBD1. The CDR3 runs 16 residues. With V trimmed by 2 bases and J by 4 bases, 10 bases remained unmatched. Germline assignment: CDR1 MNHNY and CDR2 SVGAGI (reference sequence). This CDR3 reads CASSYGRGGGRETQYF. The DNA for the CDR3 is TGTGCCAGCAGTTACGGGAGAGGGGGCGGCCGAGAGACCCAGTACTTC.

This clonotype was recorded many times. The genes are TRBV10-3 and TRBJ1-1; 7 bases line up with TRBD1. This CDR3 contains 13 residues. CDR1 and CDR2 from the germline V gene are ENHRY and SYGVKD. Unmatched junction bases numbered 3, after V lost 4 bases and J lost 4 bases. CDR3 sequence reads: CAISAGGTTEAFF. The CDR3 DNA reads TGTGCCATCAGTGCAGGGGGAACCACTGAAGCTTTCTTT.